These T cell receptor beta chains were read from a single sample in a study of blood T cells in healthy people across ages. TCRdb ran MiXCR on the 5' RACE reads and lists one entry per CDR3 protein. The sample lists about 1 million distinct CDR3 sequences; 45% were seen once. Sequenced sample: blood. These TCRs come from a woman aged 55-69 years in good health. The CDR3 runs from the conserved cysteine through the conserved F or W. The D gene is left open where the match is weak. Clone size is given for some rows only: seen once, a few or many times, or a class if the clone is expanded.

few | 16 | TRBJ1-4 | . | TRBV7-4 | CASSLRAVRGNEKLFF | TGTGCCAGCAGCTTAAGAGCGGTACGGGGTAATGAAAAACTGTTTTTT
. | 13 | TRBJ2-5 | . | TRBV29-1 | CSVAAGTGETQYF | TGCAGCGTTGCCGCGGGGACGGGGGAGACCCAGTACTTC
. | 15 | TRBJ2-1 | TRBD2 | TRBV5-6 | CASSFLTSGGREQFF | TGTGCCAGCAGCTTTCTGACTAGCGGGGGCAGGGAGCAGTTCTTC
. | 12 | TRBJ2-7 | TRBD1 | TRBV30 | CAWRGQGYEQYF | TGTGCCTGGAGGGGACAGGGCTACGAGCAGTACTTC
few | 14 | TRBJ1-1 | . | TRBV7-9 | CASSLGPMNTEAFF | TGTGCCAGCAGCTTAGGTCCCATGAACACTGAAGCTTTCTTT
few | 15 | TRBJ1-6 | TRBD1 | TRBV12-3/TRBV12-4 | CASSMGQGNNSPLHF | TGTGCCAGCAGTATGGGACAGGGGAACAATTCACCCCTCCACTTT
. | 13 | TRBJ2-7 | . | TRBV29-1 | CSVEGQLYNEQYF | TGCAGCGTTGAAGGACAGCTCTACAATGAGCAGTACTTC
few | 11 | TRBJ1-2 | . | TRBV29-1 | CSVERGSGYTF | TGCAGCGTCGAACGGGGGAGTGGCTACACCTTC
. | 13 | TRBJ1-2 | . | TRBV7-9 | CASSTGGDYGYTF | TGTGCCAGCAGCACGGGGGGGGACTATGGCTACACCTTC
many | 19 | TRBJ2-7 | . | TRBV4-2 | CASSQERQGGIQSSYEQYF | TGTGCCAGCAGCCAAGAGAGACAGGGAGGGATCCAAAGCTCCTACGAGCAGTACTTC
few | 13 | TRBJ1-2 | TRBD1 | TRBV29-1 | CSVDPAGGYGYTF | TGCAGCGTTGACCCGGCAGGGGGCTATGGCTACACCTTC
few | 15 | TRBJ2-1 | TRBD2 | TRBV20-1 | CSARVPGLADNEQFF | TGCAGTGCTAGAGTCCCGGGACTAGCGGACAATGAGCAGTTCTTC
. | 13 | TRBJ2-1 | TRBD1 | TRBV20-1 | CSAPVTGSVEQFF | TGCAGTGCCCCTGTGACAGGGTCAGTTGAGCAGTTCTTC
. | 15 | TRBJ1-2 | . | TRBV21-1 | CASSKFLTGIYGYTF | TGTGCCAGCAGCAAATTTTTAACAGGGATCTATGGCTACACCTTC
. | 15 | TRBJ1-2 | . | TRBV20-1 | CSATVSEGVVDGYTF | TGCAGTGCCACCGTATCTGAAGGGGTGGTTGACGGCTACACCTTC
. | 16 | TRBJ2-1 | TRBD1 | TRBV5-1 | CASSLIPGQGYNEQFF | TGCGCCAGCAGCTTGATTCCGGGACAGGGGTACAATGAGCAGTTCTTC
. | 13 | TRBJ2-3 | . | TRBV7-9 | CASSETIGDTQYF | TGTGCCAGCAGCGAGACGATTGGAGATACGCAGTATTTT
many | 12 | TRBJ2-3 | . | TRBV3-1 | CASSHTSNTQYF | TGTGCCAGCAGCCACACGTCCAATACGCAGTATTTT
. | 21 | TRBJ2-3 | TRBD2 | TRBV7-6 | CASSLPPTASGLDLGTDTQYF | TGTGCCAGCAGCTTACCGCCGACTGCTAGCGGATTGGACCTGGGGACAGATACGCAGTATTTT